This is a list of T cell receptor beta chains from one sample in a study of neoadjuvant anti-PD-1 for oral cavity cancer. Profiling relied on immunoSEQ multiplex PCR, and the TCRdb table lists in-frame clones only, not all of them. The sample shows tens of thousands of clones, approximately 79% of them seen only once. This specimen was PBMCs, taken before nivolumab (anti-PD-1) treatment. Receptor source: a person aged 35-79 years with oral cavity squamous cell carcinoma. CDR3s include the opening cysteine and the closing phenylalanine or tryptophan. The D gene is left open where the match is weak.

D	V	length	J	CDR3	DNA
-	TRBV6-5	12	TRBJ1-1	CASSERADEAFF	TGTGCCAGCAGTGAAAGGGCAGATGAAGCTTTCTTT
-	TRBV5-1	13	TRBJ2-7	CASSSDSLYEQYF	TGCGCCAGCAGCTCGGACAGTTTATACGAGCAGTACTTC
TRBD1	TRBV6-6	16	TRBJ1-5	CASSQLGGAGNQPQHF	TGTGCCAGCAGCCAACTAGGGGGCGCCGGCAATCAGCCCCAGCATTTT
-	TRBV6-5	15	TRBJ1-1	CASSNTRTANTEAFF	TGTGCCAGCAGTAACACTCGGACAGCTAACACTGAAGCTTTCTTT
-	TRBV7-9	12	TRBJ2-5	CASKGKRETQYF	TGTGCCAGCAAGGGCAAGCGCGAGACCCAGTACTTC
TRBD1	TRBV14	15	TRBJ2-7	CASSLSGDSSYEQYF	TGTGCCAGCAGCCTCTCCGGGGACAGCTCCTACGAGCAGTACTTC
-	TRBV28	10	TRBJ2-7	CASQGRKQYF	TGTGCCAGCCAGGGTCGCAAGCAGTACTTC
-	TRBV4-2	15	TRBJ2-3	CASSQDLASGNTQYF	TGTGCCAGCAGCCAGGACTTAGCGAGTGGTAATACGCAGTATTTT
TRBD2	TRBV5-1	16	TRBJ2-7	CASSASTSGLLHEQYF	TGCGCCAGCAGCGCTTCGACTAGCGGACTGCTCCACGAGCAGTACTTC
-	TRBV5-8	14	TRBJ1-5	CASSLDQGYQPQHF	TGTGCCAGCAGCTTGGACCAGGGATATCAGCCCCAGCATTTT
TRBD1	TRBV19	15	TRBJ1-5	CASSREDRGNQPQHF	TGTGCCAGTAGTAGAGAGGACAGGGGCAATCAGCCCCAGCATTTT
-	TRBV18	15	TRBJ1-1	CASSPSFPGNTEAFF	TGTGCCAGCTCACCATCGTTCCCAGGGAACACTGAAGCTTTCTTT